The 21 T cell receptor beta chains listed next were all sequenced from one sample in a study of CD8+ T cells in alopecia areata. cDNA reverse transcribed from extracted RNA served as the sequencing template. TCRdb keeps only in-frame clones here, not all; method: immunoSEQ multiplex PCR. The table records over 100,000 clones, approximately 48% of them present only once. Specimen: CD8+ T cells sorted from blood, collected at week 0. All receptors derive from a human donor with alopecia areata.

This chain joins TRBV7-6 and TRBJ1-1, with 8 positions matching TRBD1. The CDR3 loop spans 14 amino acids. The V and J ends lost 3 bases and 3 bases, in that order; junction bases with no gene match: 3. The V gene's germline CDR1 is SGHVS and CDR2 FNYEAQ. The CDR3 protein is CASSLGQEYTEAFF. CDR3 DNA: TGTGCCAGCAGCTTGGGACAGGAATACACTGAAGCTTTCTTT.

The CDR3 region is CSAADVSSGANVLTF. The CDR3 nucleotides read TGCAGCGCGGCGGACGTCAGCTCTGGGGCCAACGTCCTGACTTTC. The rearrangement links TRBV29-1 to TRBJ2-6, with D unclear. The CDR3 is 15 residues long. Looked up from germline, CDR1 is SQVTM and CDR2 is ANQGSEA. Trimming removed 7 bases at V and 0 bases at J, with 13 bases between.

This chain connects TRBV15 to TRBJ1-5, with no clear D. Germline CDR1 and CDR2: LNHNV and YYDKDF (reference sequence). CDR3 length: 13 residues. V gave up 3 bases and J gave up 9 bases, with 12 bases separating them. CDR3: CATSSGLEGPQHF. In DNA form, the CDR3 reads TGTGCCACCAGCAGCGGACTGGAGGGGCCCCAGCATTTT. The full variable domain, in which reference TRBV15 and TRBJ1-5 provide the parts outside the CDR3, is DAMVIQNPRYQVTQFGKPVTLSCSQTLNHNVMYWYQQKSSQAPKLLFHYYDKDFNNEADTPDNFQSRRPNTSFCFLDIRSPGLGDTAMYLCATSSGLEGPQHFGDGTRLSIL.

By proportion, this clone is medium-sized. The rearrangement links TRBV5-6 to TRBJ2-1; D perhaps matches TRBD1 (6 bases). This CDR3 has 16 amino acids. The V gene's germline CDR1 is SGHDT and CDR2 YYEEEE. Trimming removed 3 bases at V and 7 bases at J, with 20 bases between. The CDR3 reads CASSSLTGILENEQFF. CDR3 nucleotide sequence: TGTGCCAGCAGCTCCCTAACAGGGATCCTTGAGAATGAGCAGTTCTTC.

The V gene is TRBV6-5, the J gene TRBJ2-7, with TRBD2 as a possible D gene (5 bases). Trimming cost V 0 bases and J 3 bases, with 9 bases left between them. The CDR3 runs to 14 residues. Germline V CDR1 and CDR2: MNHEY, SVGAGI. The CDR3 coding sequence is TGTGCCAGCAGTTACTCACCCGAGGGCTACGAGCAGTACTTC. It translates to CASSYSPEGYEQYF.

V and J are TRBV11-2 and TRBJ2-2; no definite D call. Germline V gene data show CDR1 as SGHAT and CDR2 as FQNNGV. V lost 5 bases to trimming and J lost 9 bases, with 4 bases between them. CDR3 length equals 10 residues. CDR3: CASSVRELFF. Here the CDR3 DNA reads TGTGCCAGCAGCGTTAGGGAGCTGTTTTTT.

In its sample, this clone was seen once. CDR3 sequence: CASSDIYGYTF. Here the CDR3 DNA reads TGTGCCAGCAGTGACATCTATGGCTACACCTTC. The chain is built from TRBV6-1 and TRBJ1-2; the D is unclear. V gave up 3 bases and J gave up 4 bases, with 3 bases separating them. Germline CDR1 and CDR2: MNHNS and SASEGT. The CDR3 runs 11 residues.

The chain is built from TRBV5-6 and TRBJ2-5; no firm D call. The CDR3 is made up of 15 amino acids. Trimming stripped 0 bases from V and 5 bases from J, with 14 bases between. Germline V gene lookup returns CDR1 SGHDT and CDR2 YYEEEE. CDR3 DNA: TGTGCCAGCAGCTTGGGCAGTACCCCCCTCGAGACCCAGTACTTC. It specifies CASSLGSTPLETQYF.

The gene calls are TRBV5-6 and TRBJ1-2, with D hard to call. Trimming stripped 0 bases from V and 6 bases from J, with 18 bases between. Germline V gene lookup returns CDR1 SGHDT and CDR2 YYEEEE. The CDR3 length is 16 residues. The chain's CDR3 is CASSLAAAGRIDGYTF. CDR3 DNA sequence: TGTGCCAGCAGCTTGGCCGCGGCAGGAAGGATCGATGGCTACACCTTC.

This clone was counted a few times. The chain employs TRBV18 and TRBJ1-1; no clear D. Trimming stripped 3 bases from V and 5 bases from J, with 10 bases between. The CDR3 extends over 13 amino acids. Per germline, CDR1 KGHSH and CDR2 LQKENI. The CDR3 nucleotides read TGTGCCAGCTCACCCAGAATGGGGACTGAAGCTTTCTTT. The encoded protein is CASSPRMGTEAFF.

In this sample, this clone turned up a few times. J is TRBJ2-1 and V is TRBV13; a possible D gene is TRBD2 (6 bases). The CDR3 totals 15 residues. Germline V gives CDR1 PRHDT, CDR2 FYEKMQ (reference sequence). V lost 7 bases to trimming and J lost 4 bases, with 17 bases between them. CDR3 DNA: TGTGCCAGCACCTTGGAAGGGAGGTCTTACAATGAGCAGTTCTTC. Translation: CASTLEGRSYNEQFF.

This clone was found once. J is TRBJ1-6 and V is TRBV27, with D tentatively TRBD1 (6 bases). CDR3 size: 16 residues. Trimming left V 5 bases short and J 10 bases short, with 21 bases between. CDR1 MNHEY and CDR2 SMNVEV come from the germline V gene (reference sequence). CDR3 residues: CASSASQGLGLSPLHF. As DNA, the CDR3 is TGTGCCAGCAGTGCGTCGCAGGGGCTAGGTCTCTCACCCCTCCACTTT.

The rearrangement joins TRBV29-1 to TRBJ1-1, with 7 bases lining up with TRBD1. Germline V gene sequence: CDR1 SQVTM, CDR2 ANQGSEA. This CDR3 comprises 14 residues. The junction had 11 bases not matched to a gene; V was cut back by 6 bases and J by 4 bases. CDR3 DNA sequence: TGCAGCGTCCGGGACCAGGGGGGGGTCACTGAAGCTTTCTTT. This encodes CSVRDQGGVTEAFF.

The chain links TRBV13 to TRBJ1-6, with 10 bases lining up with TRBD1. CDR1 is PRHDT, CDR2 FYEKMQ, per germline (reference sequence). This CDR3 is built from 15 residues. Trimming cost V 5 bases and J 9 bases; bases outside gene matches: 7. The CDR3 sequence is CASSPWTGGSSPLHF. In nucleotides, the CDR3 is TGTGCCAGCAGCCCTTGGACAGGGGGTAGTTCACCCCTCCACTTT.

This clone was seen just once. The V and J genes are TRBV6-5 and TRBJ1-5, with D hard to call. Germline loops: CDR1 MNHEY, CDR2 SVGAGI. The CDR3 spans 13 residues. V lost 7 bases to trimming and J lost 2 bases, with 9 bases between them. The CDR3 nucleotides are TGTGCCAGCACCACATGGGGCAATCAGCCCCAGCATTTT. It yields the protein CASTTWGNQPQHF.

The chain recombines TRBV27 with TRBJ2-2; D is unresolved. The V and J ends lost 6 bases and 4 bases respectively, with 15 bases between them. This CDR3 is 15 amino acids long. The germline gives CDR1 MNHEY, CDR2 SMNVEV (reference sequence). The CDR3 nucleotides are TGTGCCAGCAGCCTGACAAGCCGCGGCACCGGGGAGCTGTTTTTT. It yields the protein CASSLTSRGTGELFF.

This chain joins TRBV5-1 and TRBJ1-1, with D perhaps matching TRBD1 (5 bases). Germline assignment: CDR1 SGHRS and CDR2 YFSETQ. The CDR3 runs to 13 residues. V gave up 7 bases and J gave up 1 base, with 11 bases separating them. The DNA of the CDR3 is TGCGCCAGCCTCGATCAGGGGAACACTGAAGCTTTCTTT. The encoded protein is CASLDQGNTEAFF.

The V call is TRBV29-1, the J call TRBJ2-1, with TRBD2 matching 7 bases. The CDR3 runs 15 residues. The V and J ends lost 3 bases and 5 bases, in that order; junction bases with no gene match: 10. Germline V gene lookup returns CDR1 SQVTM and CDR2 ANQGSEA. CDR3 region: CSVDGSSGTDNEQFF. The DNA for the CDR3 is TGCAGCGTTGATGGATCGAGCGGGACCGACAATGAGCAGTTCTTC.

The CDR3 spells CSVVGGDLLSYEQYF. The CDR3 DNA sequence: TGCAGCGTTGTCGGAGGGGACCTGCTCTCCTACGAGCAGTACTTC. V gene TRBV29-1 combines with J gene TRBJ2-7; maybe TRBD2 (6 bases). Trimming removed 4 bases from V and 0 bases from J, with 16 bases in between. The CDR3 contains 15 residues. CDR1 and CDR2 from the germline V gene are SQVTM and ANQGSEA.

This clone was observed once. V gene TRBV4-2 combines with J gene TRBJ1-2, with D maybe TRBD1 (5 bases). Germline loops: CDR1 LGHNA, CDR2 YNFKEQ. The CDR3 loop spans 14 amino acids. Trimming cost V 6 bases and J 4 bases, with 15 bases left between them. The DNA of the CDR3 is TGTGCCAGCAGTGGATGGGGTGGGACCTATGGCTACACCTTC. The encoded protein is CASSGWGGTYGYTF.

This clone was recorded once. The chain joins TRBV6-5 to TRBJ1-1; possibly TRBD1 for D (5 bases). CDR1 is MNHEY, CDR2 SVGAGI, per germline. The CDR3 loop spans 15 amino acids. Trimming cost V 6 bases and J 1 base, with 15 bases left between them. As DNA, the CDR3 is TGTGCCAGCAGCCGCGTTTTTGGGGGGAACACTGAAGCTTTCTTT. Protein product: CASSRVFGGNTEAFF.